One and the same sample provided the 28 T cell receptor beta chains below, sequenced in a study of OX40 agonist ivuxolimab in advanced cancers. Generated by immunoSEQ multiplex PCR, the TCRdb table keeps only in-frame clones and is missing some. This table holds 28,000 or so clones, 90% found once. This specimen was CD4+ or CD8+ T cells sorted from blood, taken in a trial of the OX40 agonist ivuxolimab. These receptors originate from an adult with an advanced solid tumor such as melanoma, head and neck, liver or kidney cancer.

The rearrangement joins TRBV13 to TRBJ2-3; 9 bases match TRBD2. Trimming at V came to 4 bases and at J to 1 base, leaving 3 bases not matched to a gene. The CDR3 has 15 amino acids. Germline CDR1 PRHDT, CDR2 FYEKMQ (reference sequence). CDR3 nucleotide sequence: TGTGCCAGCAGCTCCAGACTAGCGGGCACAGATACGCAGTATTTT. Translated: CASSSRLAGTDTQYF.

This chain connects TRBV7-9 to TRBJ2-7; 12 nucleotides match TRBD1. Germline CDR1 and CDR2: SEHNR and FQNEAQ (reference sequence). The CDR3 runs 14 residues. With 3 bases clipped from V and 5 bases from J, the junction kept 2 bases outside the gene matches. The CDR3 DNA reads TGTGCCAGCAGCTTGGGACAGGGGGCTCACGAGCAGTACTTC. Its translation is CASSLGQGAHEQYF.

This clone was detected once. The chain has TRBV7-9 and TRBJ2-1; 8 positions match TRBD1. J was trimmed by 9 bases and V by 1 base; bases with no gene match: 8. The CDR3 is 15 residues long. Germline CDR1 is SEHNR and CDR2 is FQNEAQ (reference sequence). CDR3 amino acids: CASSLGQGAWGEQFF. The CDR3 DNA sequence: TGTGCCAGCAGCTTAGGGCAGGGGGCGTGGGGTGAGCAGTTCTTC.

CDR3: CASSAGTGGEKLFF. In nucleotides, the CDR3 is TGTGCCAGCAGTGCCGGGACGGGAGGGGAAAAACTGTTTTTT. The V and J genes are TRBV27 and TRBJ1-4; possible D gene TRBD1, 5 bases. Germline loops: CDR1 MNHEY, CDR2 SMNVEV (reference sequence). Between the trimmed V and J ends, which lost 5 bases and 8 bases, there was a span of 15 bases. This CDR3 comprises 14 residues. The full variable domain, its missing parts supplied by reference TRBV27 and TRBJ1-4, is EAQVTQNPRYLITVTGKKLTVTCSQNMNHEYMSWYRQDPGLGLRQIYYSMNVEVTDKGDVPEGYKVSRKEKRNFPLILESPSPNQTSLYFCASSAGTGGEKLFFGSGTQLSVL.

The genes are TRBV7-9 and TRBJ1-5, with TRBD1 as a possible D gene (5 bases). CDR3 length equals 15 residues. Per germline, CDR1 SEHNR and CDR2 FQNEAQ (reference sequence). V dropped 5 bases and J dropped 0 bases, with 11 bases sitting between them. The CDR3 region is CASSNQQDSNQPQHF. The CDR3 DNA reads TGTGCCAGCAGCAACCAACAGGATAGCAATCAGCCCCAGCATTTT.

The chain uses TRBV2 and TRBJ2-7; 8 bases fit TRBD2. The V and J ends lost 9 bases and 3 bases, in that order; junction bases with no gene match: 13. This CDR3 region has 15 residues. The germline V gene has CDR1 SNHLY and CDR2 FYNNEI. The chain's CDR3 is CASREGVAGSYEQYF. As DNA, the CDR3 is TGTGCCAGTCGTGAAGGGGTAGCGGGGAGCTACGAGCAGTACTTC.

This clone was seen once. J is TRBJ1-2 and V is TRBV2; tentatively, D is TRBD1 (5 bases). CDR3 length equals 16 residues. Germline values: CDR1 SNHLY, CDR2 FYNNEI. The CDR3 DNA is TGTGCGCGGGGCCGTTTAGAGGGATTAACGAATGATGGCTACACCTTC. It encodes CARGRLEGLTNDGYTF.

This clone was seen only once. This rearrangement joins TRBV27 to TRBJ1-6; D gene ambiguous. The CDR3 has 15 amino acids. With 7 bases removed from V and 3 bases from J, the gap between germline ends came to 13 bases. CDR1 is MNHEY, CDR2 SMNVEV, per germline (reference sequence). CDR3 region: CASTTRALYNSPLHF. The CDR3 DNA is TGTGCCAGCACTACTCGGGCCCTCTATAATTCACCCCTCCACTTT.

This clone was observed once. The chain links TRBV5-6 to TRBJ2-2; D ambiguous. Per germline, CDR1 SGHDT and CDR2 YYEEEE. This CDR3 region has 14 residues. The V and J ends lost 5 bases and 7 bases respectively, with 15 bases between them. The chain's CDR3 is CASSLLGWDGELFF. In nucleotides, the CDR3 is TGTGCCAGCAGTTTGTTGGGCTGGGACGGGGAGCTGTTTTTT.

J is TRBJ2-7 and V is TRBV9; 7 bases are a match to TRBD1. Trimming at V came to 1 base and at J to 2 bases, leaving 6 bases not matched to a gene. The CDR3 contains 15 residues. Germline CDR1 SGDLS, CDR2 YYNGEE. Here the CDR3 DNA reads TGTGCCAGCAGCGTAACGGGACAGAGAGCCTACGAGCAGTACTTC. Translation gives CASSVTGQRAYEQYF.

The chain has TRBV16 and TRBJ2-7; TRBD2 agrees at 10 bases. This CDR3 region has 15 residues. CDR1 KGHSY and CDR2 FQNENV come from the germline V gene. J lost 7 bases, V lost 4 bases, and 10 bases had no gene match. This chain's CDR3 is CASSPMASGSGEQYF. The CDR3 DNA follows: TGTGCCAGCAGCCCTATGGCTAGCGGGAGTGGAGAGCAGTACTTC.

This chain connects TRBV21-1 to TRBJ2-7; the table's D gene call, TRBD1, was not cross checked with the DNA. TRBV21-1 is annotated as a pseudogene. The CDR3 length is 17 residues. The CDR3 reads CASSPPRLTENSYEQYF. DNA of the CDR3: TGTGCCAGCAGCCCTCCTAGGCTGACAGAGAACTCCTACGAGCAGTACTTC.

V and J are TRBV6-1 and TRBJ2-7; the D gene is possibly TRBD2 (6 bases). CDR1 and CDR2 (germline): MNHNS, SASEGT. CDR3 length: 14 residues. V was clipped by 3 bases and J by 1 base, with 10 bases between them. CDR3 region: CASSEGGRSYEQYF. CDR3 DNA sequence: TGTGCCAGCAGTGAGGGGGGACGTTCCTACGAGCAGTACTTC.

V usage is TRBV19 and J usage is TRBJ2-3, with 7 bases aligning to TRBD1. V gave up 7 bases and J gave up 2 bases; unmatched junction bases: 9. Germline assignment: CDR1 LNHDA and CDR2 SQIVND (reference sequence). The CDR3 runs to 15 residues. The DNA of the CDR3 is TGTGCCAGTACGTTACAGGGGACAAACACAGATACGCAGTATTTT. Translated: CASTLQGTNTDTQYF.

This chain uses TRBV9 with TRBJ2-3, with 7 bases matching TRBD2. With V trimmed by 2 bases and J by 2 bases, 5 bases remained unmatched. The CDR3 runs 15 residues. Germline CDR1 is SGDLS and CDR2 is YYNGEE. The DNA of the CDR3 is TGTGCCAGCAGCGTGGCGGGAGCCTACACAGATACGCAGTATTTT. This encodes CASSVAGAYTDTQYF.

This clone was seen just once. The V and J genes are TRBV28 and TRBJ1-2; D call uncertain. The ends were cut back, 5 bases at V and 4 bases at J, with 14 bases in the middle. This CDR3 has 14 residues. Germline V gives CDR1 MDHEN, CDR2 SYDVKM. Here the CDR3 DNA reads TGTGCCAGCAGTGCCCGTCTTTCTTCCTATGGCTACACCTTC. Translation: CASSARLSSYGYTF.

The CDR3 DNA reads as TGTGCCAGCACGGATAACTATGGCTACACCTTC. Its translation is CASTDNYGYTF. The chain combines TRBV9 with TRBJ1-2; D gene unclear. In germline, CDR1 is SGDLS, CDR2 YYNGEE. The CDR3 spans 11 residues. Trimming cost V 6 bases and J 1 base, with 4 bases left between them.

In DNA, the CDR3 is TGTGCCAGCGGGACAGGGGATTACATGAACACTGAAGCTTTCTTT. Its protein is CASGTGDYMNTEAFF. The chain joins TRBV6-1 to TRBJ1-1; 10 nucleotides align to TRBD1. The germline V gene encodes CDR1 MNHNS and CDR2 SASEGT. The CDR3 loop spans 15 amino acids. The ends lost 8 bases at V and 0 bases at J; junction bases unmatched: 6.

V and J are TRBV19 and TRBJ1-1; D is unclear. Germline V gives CDR1 LNHDA, CDR2 SQIVND (reference sequence). Trimming shortened V by 10 bases and J by 2 bases, and 11 bases separated the two germline ends. This CDR3 contains 12 residues. The CDR3: CATGWLNTEAFF. CDR3 in DNA: TGTGCCACCGGATGGTTAAACACTGAAGCTTTCTTT.

V usage is TRBV19 and J usage is TRBJ1-2; 8 nucleotides line up with TRBD1. Germline CDR1 reads LNHDA; CDR2 reads SQIVND (reference sequence). J lost 8 bases, V lost 6 bases, and 5 bases had no gene match. This CDR3 has 12 amino acids. CDR3 loop: CASSNRGSGYTF. The CDR3 DNA sequence: TGTGCCAGTAGCAACAGGGGGAGCGGCTACACCTTC.

The CDR3: CAWSWQGGETQYF. Written as DNA, the CDR3 is TGTGCCTGGAGTTGGCAGGGAGGAGAGACCCAGTACTTC. This chain uses TRBV30 with TRBJ2-5; D is possibly TRBD2 (6 bases). Trimming took 2 bases from V and 4 from J, leaving 11 bases between them. This CDR3 region has 13 residues. Germline V gene lookup returns CDR1 GTSNPN and CDR2 SVGIG (reference sequence). Full variable domain (missing parts from reference TRBV30 and TRBJ2-5): SQTIHQWPATLVQPVGSPLSLECTVEGTSNPNLYWYRQAAGRGLQLLFYSVGIGQISSEVPQNLSASRPQDRQFILSSKKLLLSDSGFYLCAWSWQGGETQYFGPGTRLLVL.

This chain uses TRBV27 with TRBJ2-2; the D is unclear. Between the trimmed V and J ends, which lost 9 bases and 0 bases, there was a span of 14 bases. The V gene's germline CDR1 is MNHEY and CDR2 SMNVEV (reference sequence). The CDR3 is 15 residues long. CDR3 sequence reads: CASNAEHTNTGELFF. The CDR3, as DNA: TGTGCCAGTAATGCTGAACATACGAACACCGGGGAGCTGTTTTTT.

The gene calls are TRBV2 and TRBJ2-1; 9 bases fit TRBD2. Unmatched junction bases numbered 13, after V lost 2 bases and J lost 5 bases. The CDR3 runs to 18 residues. Germline V lookup: CDR1 SNHLY, CDR2 FYNNEI. DNA for the CDR3: TGTGCCAGCAGTGAACCGTGGGCTAGCGGGATGAAGAACAATGAGCAGTTCTTC. The encoded protein is CASSEPWASGMKNNEQFF. Looking up the rest from reference TRBV2 and TRBJ2-1 gives the full variable domain: EPEVTQTPSHQVTQMGQEVILRCVPISNHLYFYWYRQILGQKVEFLVSFYNNEISEKSEIFDDQFSVERPDGSNFTLKIRSTKLEDSAMYFCASSEPWASGMKNNEQFFGPGTRLTVL.

V usage is TRBV2 and J usage is TRBJ1-1; D is uncertain. Deletions cut 6 bases from V and 3 bases from J, with 8 bases between. The V gene's germline CDR1 is SNHLY and CDR2 FYNNEI. CDR3 length equals 12 residues. The CDR3 sequence is CASRWVDTEAFF. CDR3 nucleotide sequence: TGTGCCAGCAGATGGGTGGACACTGAAGCTTTCTTT.

The table lists this clone with a few counts. The CDR3 DNA is TGTGCCAGCGGTAATATGTCGCGAAAGACCTATGGCTACACCTTC. Translation: CASGNMSRKTYGYTF. The chain carries TRBV5-5 and TRBJ1-2; no clear D. V dropped 7 bases and J dropped 4 bases, with 20 bases sitting between them. The CDR3 is 15 amino acids. Germline V CDR1 and CDR2: SGHKS, YYEKEE (reference sequence).

This clone was found once. This rearrangement joins TRBV5-5 to TRBJ2-7; the D is unclear. Germline V gene lookup returns CDR1 SGHKS and CDR2 YYEKEE (reference sequence). CDR3 length: 16 amino acids. The germline V and J ends were trimmed by 0 bases and 5 bases, with 18 bases remaining between them. The CDR3 bases are TGTGCCAGCAGCTTGGACGACTGGCCCCGGGCGAACGAGCAGTACTTC. The encoded protein is CASSLDDWPRANEQYF. The full variable domain, with the rest looked up from reference TRBV5-5 and TRBJ2-7, is DAGVTQSPTHLIKTRGQQVTLRCSPISGHKSVSWYQQVLGQGPQFIFQYYEKEERGRGNFPDRFSARQFPNYSSELNVNALLLGDSALYLCASSLDDWPRANEQYFGPGTRLTVT.

The rearrangement joins TRBV5-4 to TRBJ2-5; D remains ambiguous. The germline V gene encodes CDR1 SGHNT and CDR2 YYREEE (reference sequence). V shed 1 base and J shed 5 bases, with 12 bases lying between them. This CDR3 has 14 residues. CDR3 coding DNA: TGTGCCAGCAGCTTGTTCGGCGATTGGGAGACCCAGTACTTC. Translation: CASSLFGDWETQYF.

The chain uses TRBV5-6 and TRBJ2-7; 8 bases are a match to TRBD2. With 2 bases clipped from V and 5 bases from J, the junction kept 12 bases outside the gene matches. The CDR3 has 16 amino acids. From germline, CDR1 is SGHDT and CDR2 YYEEEE. The CDR3 spells CASSLAGVEFPHEQYF. CDR3 coding DNA: TGTGCCAGCAGCTTAGCGGGAGTGGAGTTTCCCCACGAGCAGTACTTC.